Included here is one T cell receptor (beta chain) sequence, with context. Its antigen target is currently unknown. The record has no base qualities; no much larger clone is one base away. This sample was taken from a study of blood T cells in healthy people across ages (dated by TCRdb to between 2015 and 2017). In terms of the full investigation: In model experiments, template switching captured about one uniquely barcoded TCR beta cDNA molecule for every two T cells. Using deep sequencing normalized with unique cDNA molecular identifiers, the study measured how TCR beta repertoire diversity changes with age. Donors were grouped into four age groups: young (average roughly 15 years), middle-aged (39), aged (about 60) and long-lived (around 82). Using the same blood draw, the study looked at two additional independent replicas of 1 million unique cDNA reads for two donors, one aged 18 to 30 and the other aged 80 or older.

Receptor amplification or capture employed 5' RACE. Sequencing relied on an Illumina HiSeq 2500. A second roughly 7 to 12 cycle PCR used a sample-barcoded 5' primer and a J-beta primer mix. A template-switch 5' adaptor carrying 12 random nucleotides introduced a unique molecular identifier onto each TCR beta cDNA molecule. Each sample yielded at least 2.5 million CDR3-containing paired-end reads. First-strand cDNA synthesis was performed from all RNA using the Mint cDNA synthesis kit, with priming by a TRBC-specific oligonucleotide. All cDNA was treated with uracil-DNA glycosylase and then went through a first 18-cycle PCR with the universal primers M1SS and BC2_uni_R. Turning to the authors' computational methods: For normalization, 1 million high-quality reads, each with a distinct molecular identifier, were randomly selected from each sample. Reads sharing molecular identifiers were discarded rather than binned into consensus sequences. CDR3 identification, clonotype clustering and error correction used MiTCR with a Q25 quality threshold and the strictest error-elimination algorithm. Lower-bound total TCR beta diversity was estimated with a nonparametric unseen species model using Euler transformation. The raw public data were reprocessed by TCRdb itself: fastp quality trimming at Q25, MiXCR clonotype calling, in-frame beta chains only. Identical CDR3 protein sequences are pooled into one entry, listed with their most common genes and DNA. TCRdb, rather than the study authors, made the V and J calls. The sample table records more than 750,000 distinct CDR3 sequences; about 28% of these occur just once. Roughly 10% of the sample is in the top ten clones.

The donors were roughly 38 Caucasian individuals from Russia, aged 6 to 90 years, who were systemically healthy. Each donor gave around 9.8 milliliters of peripheral blood, collected into EDTA-treated Vacutainer tubes. Ficoll-Paque density-gradient centrifugation was used to isolate PBMCs, with at least 7 million per sample. Total RNA, at least 6 micrograms per sample, was extracted from PBMCs with Trizol reagent. The percentages of naive CD45RAhigh/CD27high T cells were determined by flow cytometry on a PBMC aliquot from every donor. General study outcomes and caveats: The long-lived group showed more naive CD4+ T cells, fewer expanded clones and increased TCR diversity than the aged group, suggesting age selection. Since profiling was done on bulk unsorted PBMCs, naive and antigen-experienced compartments could not be conclusively compared. Observed TCR beta diversity per million T cells fell roughly linearly with age, and a significant reduction was already apparent by age around 40. A strong correlation was found between observed TCR beta diversity and the percentage of naive T cells measured by flow cytometry. Because donor CMV infection status was unknown, age-related changes in expanded clonotypes were potentially confounded. Total diversity estimates from one million sequenced T cells were considered lower bounds and underestimates.

These sequences were also reported in another study, on T cells of mothers and their children. Looking at the second paper: Donors were nine systemically healthy Caucasian individuals: three mothers and their six children. cDNA synthesis consumed the entire amount of extracted RNA, loaded at around 1.5 ug RNA in each 15 ul reaction. In the second PCR, sample barcodes and 2-4 random nucleotides were introduced via the M1S primer. Over 9.5 million TCR beta CDR3 reads were obtained for each mother, and 2.5 million to 3 million reads were obtained for each child. Thymic selection shapes the output of TCR recombination in a similar way in related and unrelated pairs, and inherited differences have a minor effect. Normalized repertoire overlap in related mother-child pairs was always slightly higher than in unrelated mother-child pairs, but the difference was never significant. No persistent microchimeric T cell clones were found, with a detection sensitivity of approximately 94 clones per million clonotypes. The study used deep NGS to compare TCR beta repertoires of mothers and children, seeking features distinguishing related mother-child pairs from unrelated individuals. Mothers averaged about 37 +/- 4 years of age and children averaged about 10 +/- 4 years. After adapter ligation was performed with NEBNext reagents, the libraries were sequenced on an Illumina HiSeq 2000 with 100+100 nt paired-end reads. To prevent cross-contamination, the mother and child libraries were prepared one month apart and sequenced in separate runs. For each donor, between about 450,000 and 2,300,000 distinct TCR beta clonotypes were identified. Naive TCR beta clonotypes were estimated from low-frequency clonotypes matched to each donor's FACS-determined naive share, without sorting.

This clonotype was sampled from a woman between 40 and 50 years old in good health. The sample taken for sequencing was blood.

For the CDR3, the sequence is CSVRAPGQQETQYF. The nucleotide sequence is given as TGCAGTGTCAGAGCCCCGGGACAGCAAGAGACCCAGTACTTC. Recombination connected TRBV20-1 to TRBJ2-5; 7 bases in between match TRBD1. Trimming leaves V shorter by 7 bases and J shorter by 2 bases, with the junction holding 10 bases beyond the gene matches. The cysteine opens and the phenylalanine closes a CDR3 of 14 amino acids. Here the CDR3 DNA is all that survives: 42 bases in frame from base 1. The germline V gene (reference sequence) sets CDR1 to DFQATT and CDR2 to SNEGSKA.